Below, 17 T cell receptor beta chains from the same sample are listed, as sequenced in a study of read filtering for tumor transcriptome and immune sequencing. From about 400 ng of RNA, a library with molecular barcoded alpha/delta and beta/gamma adaptors was made. Each CDR3 protein is one row after TCRdb ran MiXCR on the reads. The sample lists approximately 45,000 distinct CDR3 sequences; 20% were seen once. Sequencing was done on a sample of a population of CD138-negative cells sorted from bone marrow. These receptors all stem from a donor aged 40 or older with multiple myeloma.

This clonotype was found a few times. The chain combines TRBV9 with TRBJ2-6; D gene unclear. Germline V gene sequence: CDR1 SGDLS, CDR2 YYNGEE. Trimming left V 4 bases short and J 1 base short, with 12 bases between. The CDR3 is 16 residues long. The CDR3 is CASSIRWGSGANVLTF. CDR3 sequence (DNA): TGTGCCAGCAGCATAAGATGGGGATCTGGGGCCAACGTCCTGACTTTC. Filled out from reference TRBV9 and TRBJ2-6, the complete variable domain reads DSGVTQTPKHLITATGQRVTLRCSPRSGDLSVYWYQQSLDQGLQFLIQYYNGEERAKGNILERFSAQQFPDLHSELNLSSLELGDSALYFCASSIRWGSGANVLTFGAGSRLTVL.

Turning to this clonotype: No conserved phenylalanine or tryptophan ends this CDR3, so it is likely a read error. This chain uses TRBV19 with TRBJ2-3; 8 nucleotides agree with TRBD2. Germline lookup yields CDR1 LNHDA and CDR2 SQIVND (reference sequence). The CDR3 covers 17 residues. With 7 bases clipped from V and 3 bases from J, the junction kept 15 bases outside the gene matches. DNA of the CDR3: TGTGCCAGTAATATCCAGTTCGGTAGCGGGATGACAGATACGCAGTATTTA. Amino acid sequence: CASNIQFGSGMTDTQYL.

This chain connects TRBV12-3 or TRBV12-4 to TRBJ2-3; D gene uncertain. Trimming took 11 bases from V and 3 from J, leaving 9 bases between them. The CDR3 totals 11 residues. The CDR3 nucleotides are TGTGCCGGCTCCGATACAGATACGCAGTATTTT. Translated, it gives CAGSDTDTQYF.

This clonotype was counted ten times or more. The V gene is TRBV2, the J gene TRBJ2-5; D is uncertain. This CDR3 has 13 amino acids. V lost 6 bases, J lost 1 base, and 9 bases lay in between. The V gene's germline CDR1 is SNHLY and CDR2 FYNNEI. As DNA, the CDR3 is TGTGCCAGCAGCTACCGGACCCAAGAGACCCAGTACTTC. Its translation: CASSYRTQETQYF.

This sequence joins TRBV6-5 and TRBJ2-2, with D unresolved. The germline V gene encodes CDR1 MNHEY and CDR2 SVGAGI. Trimming pared 2 bases from V and 9 bases from J, leaving 16 bases between. The CDR3 extends over 15 amino acids. CDR3 in DNA: TGTGCCAGCAGTTACGGTAGACCCAAGACCAGGGAGCTGTTTTTT. Protein product: CASSYGRPKTRELFF.

Written as DNA, the CDR3 is TGTGCCAGCAGTCTCGGGCAGGGGATAACTGAAGCTTTCTTT. It yields the protein CASSLGQGITEAFF. The chain carries TRBV6-2 or TRBV6-3 and TRBJ1-1; D is perhaps TRBD1 (6 bases). The germline gives CDR1 MNHEY, CDR2 SVGEGT. The CDR3 spans 14 residues. V was shortened by 5 bases and J by 5 bases, with 15 bases between the two germline ends.

This clonotype was picked up a small number of times. A much larger clone is a single base away; this may be a read error. V gene TRBV20-1 combines with J gene TRBJ2-1; D gene unclear. This CDR3 is 12 amino acids long. CDR1 and CDR2 (germline): DFQATT, SNEGSKA (reference sequence). V was shortened by 7 bases and J by 6 bases, with 13 bases between the two germline ends. DNA for the CDR3: TGCAGTGGTGAGAGCTTTGGCAATGAGCAGTTCTTC. Its translation is CSGESFGNEQFF.

This clonotype was seen many times. The CDR3 bases are TGTGCCATCAGTGAGTCGTACGGGAGGGCCTCCTACTACGAGCAGTACTTC. Its protein is CAISESYGRASYYEQYF. The chain is built from TRBV10-3 and TRBJ2-7, with 8 bases matching TRBD2. Looked up from germline, CDR1 is ENHRY and CDR2 is SYGVKD. This CDR3 has 17 amino acids. V lost 0 bases, J lost 3 bases, and 10 bases stayed unmatched.

In this sample, this clonotype turned up a few times. Sequence at one end of the junction differs from germline and may be a read error. The genes are TRBV13 and TRBJ2-7; possibly TRBD2 for D (6 bases). The CDR3 spans 12 residues. The germline V gene has CDR1 PRHDT and CDR2 FYEKMQ (reference sequence). The CDR3, as DNA: TGTGCCGGCAGCCTTGGGGGGTTCGAGCAGTACTTC. Translated, it gives CAGSLGGFEQYF.

Points on this clonotype: A much larger clone differs by one base, so this may be a read error. This CDR3 is missing its conserved last phenylalanine or tryptophan, likely due to a read error. The chain employs TRBV4-2 and TRBJ2-1, with 9 nucleotides matching TRBD1. Germline trimming cut 0 bases from V and 7 bases from J; bases unmatched to any gene: 7. Looked up from germline, CDR1 is LGHNA and CDR2 is YNFKEQ. The CDR3 runs to 16 residues. This CDR3 reads CASSQDPGQGNNEQFS. For the CDR3, the DNA is TGTGCCAGCAGCCAAGATCCGGGACAGGGTAATAATGAGCAGTTCTCC.

This clonotype was picked up many times. The chain is built from TRBV5-1 and TRBJ1-1; 7 bases match TRBD1. The ends lost 4 bases at V and 6 bases at J; junction bases unmatched: 3. Germline V gene sequence: CDR1 SGHRS, CDR2 YFSETQ. The CDR3 has 12 amino acids. The CDR3 nucleotides are TGCGCCAGCAGCGGGGACAGAGCTGAAGCTTTCTTT. Amino acids: CASSGDRAEAFF.

This clonotype has a count of ten or more. This rearrangement joins TRBV2 to TRBJ2-3; 9 bases align to TRBD1. The CDR3 covers 13 residues. V lost 7 bases to trimming and J lost 6 bases; unmatched junction nucleotides: 5. CDR1 is SNHLY and CDR2 is FYNNEI in the germline V gene. The CDR3 loop is CASTGTGRDTQYF. DNA for the CDR3: TGTGCCAGCACCGGGACAGGGCGCGATACGCAGTATTTT.

In this sample, this clonotype turned up many times. This sequence joins TRBV6-1 and TRBJ2-3; no clear D gene. The V end lost 1 base, the J end lost 4 bases, and 15 bases lay between the germline ends. Germline V lookup: CDR1 MNHNS, CDR2 SASEGT. This CDR3 spans 16 amino acids. The CDR3 sequence is CASSEVGRYSADTQYF. The CDR3 DNA follows: TGTGCCAGCAGTGAAGTTGGACGTTACAGCGCAGATACGCAGTATTTT.

This clonotype appeared many times. The V and J genes are TRBV20-1 and TRBJ2-4; 10 bases are a match to TRBD1. CDR1 and CDR2 from the germline V gene are DFQATT and SNEGSKA (reference sequence). There are 14 residues in the CDR3. Germline trimming cut 5 bases from V and 8 bases from J; bases unmatched to any gene: 9. In DNA, the CDR3 is TGCAGTGCTTTACAGCTCGGACAGGGGGACATTCAGTACTTC. It yields the protein CSALQLGQGDIQYF.

Points on this clonotype: This may be a read error: a much more frequent sequence differs by one nucleotide. V gene TRBV28 combines with J gene TRBJ1-2; 10 bases fit TRBD1. In germline, CDR1 is MDHEN, CDR2 SYDVKM. The CDR3 is 14 amino acids. CDR3 residues: CASRETGGDYGHTF. As DNA, the CDR3 is TGTGCCAGCAGGGAGACAGGGGGCGACTATGGCCACACCTTC.

This clonotype has a count of ten or more. The CDR3 sequence is CASSLSGSAHNEQFF. The CDR3 bases are TGTGCCAGCAGCCTTAGCGGGAGTGCCCACAATGAGCAGTTCTTC. The chain uses TRBV7-9 and TRBJ2-1, with TRBD2 matching over 9 bases. Germline V gene lookup returns CDR1 SEHNR and CDR2 FQNEAQ (reference sequence). The CDR3 runs to 15 residues. J was trimmed by 5 bases and V by 5 bases; bases with no gene match: 7.

In this sample, this clonotype turned up a few times. The chain carries TRBV27 and TRBJ2-5; possibly TRBD1 or TRBD2 for D (5 bases each). This CDR3 region has 15 residues. Between the trimmed V and J ends, which lost 2 bases and 5 bases, there was a span of 15 bases. Per germline, CDR1 MNHEY and CDR2 SMNVEV (reference sequence). Here the CDR3 reads CASSLTPQGRETQYF. CDR3 DNA: TGTGCCAGCAGTTTAACCCCCCAGGGACGGGAGACCCAGTACTTC.